This TCR beta chain was documented in a study of technical replicates of blood from a few donors. Sequencing was performed with immunoSEQ multiplex PCR; in TCRdb, only in-frame clones are kept and a portion is missing. This table holds under 95,000 clones, around 94% found once. Germline loops: CDR1 MRHNA, CDR2 SNTAGT. V shed 5 bases and J 2 bases; nucleotides not matched to a gene: 4. CDR3 size: 15 residues. This receptor was taken from a human donor in good health. Sequenced material: T cells isolated from PBMCs. The rearrangement joins TRBV6-4 to TRBJ2-1, with 9 positions matching TRBD1. CDR3 region: CASSYGTGPYNEQFF. DNA for the CDR3: TGTGCCAGCAGTTACGGGACAGGGCCCTACAATGAGCAGTTCTTC.